The 20 T cell receptor beta chains below all came from one sample that was sequenced in a study of monozygotic twins with inflammatory bowel disease. TCRdb reprocessed the 5' RACE reads, with one entry per CDR3 protein and no DNA. The sample has 310,000 or so distinct CDR3 sequences. Sequenced input: blood. The receptors were gathered from a human donor with ulcerative colitis or Crohn's disease, or a healthy co-twin of an affected twin (not recorded which).

The rearrangement joins TRBV3-1 to TRBJ2-3; TCRdb's D gene call, TRBD2, goes unchecked for lack of DNA. The CDR3 covers 17 residues. The germline V gene encodes CDR1 LGHDT and CDR2 YNNKEL (reference sequence). The CDR3: CASSHPGLETGTDTQYF.

CDR3 protein: CASSQAYNYEQYF. The chain combines TRBV4-1 with TRBJ2-7. Per germline, CDR1 MGHRA and CDR2 YSYEKL. CDR3 size: 13 residues.

The rearrangement joins TRBV29-1 to TRBJ2-1; TCRdb reports TRBD2, a call that lacks DNA to check it against. The CDR3 spans 13 residues. CDR1 and CDR2 (germline): SQVTM, ANQGSEA. The CDR3: CSVEGLAGALRFF.

The chain recombines TRBV20-1 with TRBJ2-1; TCRdb outputs TRBD2, but without DNA this stays unchecked. The length of the CDR3 is 17 residues. Germline lookup yields CDR1 DFQATT and CDR2 SNEGSKA (reference sequence). The CDR3 protein is CSARPPLAGGRYNEQFF.

V and J are TRBV12-3 or TRBV12-4 and TRBJ2-5; absent DNA, TCRdb's TRBD1 call cannot be checked. CDR3 length: 14 amino acids. This CDR3 is CASTSPGGRETQYF.

This chain joins TRBV30 and TRBJ1-4; TCRdb indicates TRBD1, and absent DNA this call remains unverified. The V gene's germline CDR1 is GTSNPN and CDR2 SVGIG (reference sequence). The CDR3 covers 14 residues. The CDR3 sequence: CAWSRTGVFEKLFF.

The chain couples TRBV5-1 to TRBJ2-3; TCRdb gives TRBD2 as the D gene, but with no DNA this cannot be confirmed. CDR3 length: 16 residues. Germline-derived CDR1 and CDR2 are SGHRS and YFSETQ. The CDR3 sequence is CASSYPSGVFTDTQYF.

The V and J genes are TRBV20-1 and TRBJ1-1; TCRdb calls TRBD1, which cannot be checked without DNA. This CDR3 contains 14 residues. CDR1 is DFQATT and CDR2 is SNEGSKA in the germline V gene (reference sequence). The CDR3: CSAEIGQLNTEAFF.

This sequence joins TRBV6-5 and TRBJ2-4. CDR3 length: 13 residues. Germline V CDR1 and CDR2: MNHEY, SVGAGI. The CDR3 here is CASSNRRKNIQYF.

The J gene is TRBJ1-1, the V gene TRBV20-1; TCRdb's D call of TRBD1 is untestable without DNA. Germline V gives CDR1 DFQATT, CDR2 SNEGSKA (reference sequence). The CDR3 has 13 amino acids. The CDR3 region is CSANRGSDTEAFF.

The V and J genes are TRBV5-4 and TRBJ2-7. The CDR3 is 14 residues long. CDR1 and CDR2 from the germline V gene are SGHNT and YYREEE (reference sequence). CDR3 sequence reads: CASSSKRIPDEQYF.

CDR3 in amino acids: CATSALMSNNEQFF. V is TRBV24-1 and J is TRBJ2-1. The CDR3 totals 14 residues. Germline CDR1 reads KGHDR; CDR2 reads SFDVKD.

J is TRBJ1-4 and V is TRBV7-2; no DNA is available, so the TRBD1 call from TCRdb remains unchecked. CDR3 length equals 16 residues. Looked up from germline, CDR1 is SGHTA and CDR2 is FQGNSA. The CDR3 loop reads CASSSQFSRGNEKLFF.

V gene TRBV12-3 or TRBV12-4 combines with J gene TRBJ2-5; TCRdb calls TRBD1, which cannot be checked without DNA. The CDR3 sequence is 14 residues long. CDR3 sequence: CASSFGDRGETQYF.

The J gene is TRBJ1-2, the V gene TRBV18. This CDR3 is built from 18 residues. CDR1 and CDR2 from the germline V gene are KGHSH and LQKENI. The CDR3 here is CASSPPDSPSEGTYGYTF.

This chain uses TRBV20-1 with TRBJ2-6; the TRBD1 assignment by TCRdb is unverifiable without DNA. Looked up from germline, CDR1 is DFQATT and CDR2 is SNEGSKA (reference sequence). The CDR3 is 14 amino acids. CDR3 in amino acids: CSAPQGTGANVLTF.

This chain links TRBV4-3 with TRBJ1-2; TCRdb proposes TRBD1, but this gene call is untestable without DNA. The CDR3 is made up of 15 amino acids. CDR1 and CDR2 (germline): LGHNA, YSLEER. The chain's CDR3 is CASSQTTGAGYGYTF.

The chain is built from TRBV7-8 and TRBJ2-1; TCRdb designates TRBD2, a call that cannot be tested without DNA. CDR3 size: 17 residues. Germline V gene lookup returns CDR1 SGHVS and CDR2 FQNEAQ. The CDR3 sequence: CASSLGSLAVRYNEQFF.

The chain employs TRBV18 and TRBJ2-1; TCRdb returns TRBD2, unconfirmable since there is no DNA. The CDR3 has 15 amino acids. Germline V gene sequence: CDR1 KGHSH, CDR2 LQKENI. CDR3 amino acids: CASSTLGLAGGEQFF. The full variable domain, in which reference TRBV18 and TRBJ2-1 provide the parts outside the CDR3, is NAGVMQNPRHLVRRRGQEARLRCSPMKGHSHVYWYRQLPEEGLKFMVYLQKENIIDESGMPKERFSAEFPKEGPSILRIQQVVRGDSAAYFCASSTLGLAGGEQFFGPGTRLTVL.

The chain is built from TRBV7-9 and TRBJ1-1; TCRdb calls TRBD1, which cannot be checked without DNA. The germline gives CDR1 SEHNR, CDR2 FQNEAQ (reference sequence). The CDR3 totals 15 residues. CDR3 region: CASSPEGQLNTEAFF.